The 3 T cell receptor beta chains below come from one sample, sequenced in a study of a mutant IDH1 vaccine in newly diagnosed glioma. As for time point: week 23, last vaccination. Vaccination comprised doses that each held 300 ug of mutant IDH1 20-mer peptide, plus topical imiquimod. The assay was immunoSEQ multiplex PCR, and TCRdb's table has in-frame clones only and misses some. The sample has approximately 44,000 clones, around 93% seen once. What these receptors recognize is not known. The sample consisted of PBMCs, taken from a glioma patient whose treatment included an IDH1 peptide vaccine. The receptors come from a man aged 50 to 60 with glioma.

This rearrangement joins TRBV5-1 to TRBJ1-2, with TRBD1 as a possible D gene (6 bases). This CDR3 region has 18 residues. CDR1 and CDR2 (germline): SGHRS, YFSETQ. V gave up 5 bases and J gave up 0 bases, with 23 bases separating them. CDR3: CASRYGLRDTLPNYGYTF. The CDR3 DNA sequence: TGCGCCAGCAGATATGGACTCCGGGACACCCTTCCTAACTATGGCTACACCTTC.

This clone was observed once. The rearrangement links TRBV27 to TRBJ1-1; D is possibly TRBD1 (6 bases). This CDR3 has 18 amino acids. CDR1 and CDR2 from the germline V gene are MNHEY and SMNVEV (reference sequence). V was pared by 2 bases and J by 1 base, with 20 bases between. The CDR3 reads CASSLVYWMGTKNTEAFF. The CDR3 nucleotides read TGTGCCAGCAGTTTAGTATACTGGATGGGGACAAAGAACACTGAAGCTTTCTTT.

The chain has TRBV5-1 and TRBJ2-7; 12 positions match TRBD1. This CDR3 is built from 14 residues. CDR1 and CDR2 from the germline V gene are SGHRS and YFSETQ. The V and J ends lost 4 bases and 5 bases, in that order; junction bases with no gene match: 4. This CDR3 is CASSLGQGAHEQYF. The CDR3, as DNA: TGCGCCAGCAGCCTGGGACAGGGGGCCCACGAGCAGTACTTC.